The 26 T cell receptor beta chains in this list originate from one sample, sequenced in a study of blood T cell repertoires in COVID-19. TCRdb keeps only in-frame clones here, not all; method: immunoSEQ multiplex PCR. The sample shows some 260,000 clones, about 85% of them seen only once. The specimen was PBMCs or T cells enriched from blood (not recorded which). The receptors stem from a young woman with acute COVID-19.

The chain carries TRBV7-9 and TRBJ2-2; D may be TRBD1 (6 bases). The CDR3 runs 19 residues. V lost 2 bases, J lost 4 bases, and 23 bases lay in between. From germline, CDR1 is SEHNR and CDR2 FQNEAQ (reference sequence). CDR3 nucleotides: TGTGCCAGCAGCTTAACGTTGGGGACAAAAGTTAGAGTCACCGGGGAGCTGTTTTTT. Translation gives CASSLTLGTKVRVTGELFF.

The chain recombines TRBV18 with TRBJ2-7; tentative D call: TRBD2 (5 bases). Germline CDR1 KGHSH, CDR2 LQKENI. This CDR3 has 11 amino acids. V lost 6 bases and J 5 bases, leaving 8 bases between the germline ends. CDR3 bases: TGTGCCAGCTCCCGAGCGGACGAGCAGTACTTC. Protein product: CASSRADEQYF.

CDR3 nucleotides: TGTGCCAGCAGCTTACAGGCTAGCGGGACAGATACGCAGTATTTT. This encodes CASSLQASGTDTQYF. V is TRBV7-2 and J is TRBJ2-3, with 8 nucleotides matching TRBD2. The CDR3 consists of 15 residues. V trimming: 2 bases; J trimming: 3 bases; junction bases outside the gene matches: 4. Germline V lookup: CDR1 SGHTA, CDR2 FQGNSA.

The rearrangement uses TRBV18 and TRBJ2-6; D may be TRBD2 (6 bases). Germline CDR1 reads KGHSH; CDR2 reads LQKENI. V gave up 3 bases and J gave up 0 bases, with 15 bases separating them. The CDR3 is 18 amino acids. The CDR3 loop is CASSPLLDGGSGANVLTF. The CDR3 nucleotides are TGTGCCAGCTCACCGCTCCTGGACGGGGGCTCTGGGGCCAACGTCCTGACTTTC.

The gene calls are TRBV4-3 and TRBJ2-1; D might be TRBD2 (6 bases). This CDR3 is 16 amino acids long. V was pared by 4 bases and J by 7 bases, with 20 bases between. Germline values: CDR1 LGHNA, CDR2 YSLEER. Here the CDR3 reads CASSLWRGSPGNEQFF. The CDR3 bases are TGCGCCAGCAGCCTCTGGAGGGGCTCCCCGGGGAATGAGCAGTTCTTC.

The chain combines TRBV6-6 with TRBJ1-3, with unresolved D. This CDR3 is 16 amino acids long. Germline values: CDR1 MNHNY, CDR2 SVGAGI (reference sequence). Between the trimmed V and J ends, which lost 4 bases and 0 bases, there was a span of 13 bases. This CDR3 is CASSFTAQSSGNTIYF. CDR3 DNA: TGTGCCAGCAGTTTTACAGCACAGAGCTCTGGAAACACCATATATTTT.

This clone was seen once. The chain couples TRBV2 to TRBJ2-5; perhaps TRBD2 as D (6 bases). The CDR3 contains 12 residues. The V gene lost 8 bases and the J gene lost 5 bases, with 12 bases spanning the gap. The V gene's germline CDR1 is SNHLY and CDR2 FYNNEI. The CDR3 DNA is TGTGCCAGCCGCGGAGGAGGGGAGACCCAGTACTTC. Protein product: CASRGGGETQYF.

This chain connects TRBV28 to TRBJ1-2; tentative D call: TRBD1 (6 bases). The germline CDR1 and CDR2 sequences are MDHEN and SYDVKM. CDR3 size: 13 residues. Between the trimmed V and J ends, which lost 6 bases and 4 bases, there was a span of 12 bases. In DNA form, the CDR3 reads TGTGCCAGCAGGCTCAGGGGCGCCTATGGCTACACCTTC. Protein: CASRLRGAYGYTF.

This chain uses TRBV10-3 with TRBJ2-5; 12 bases are a match to TRBD2. V lost 4 bases and J lost 2; bases outside the gene matches: 8. The CDR3 length is 17 residues. CDR1 and CDR2 (germline): ENHRY, SYGVKD. Here the CDR3 DNA reads TGTGCCATCAGTGCTCTAGCGGGAGGGCCGAGGCAAGAGACCCAGTACTTC. Protein sequence: CAISALAGGPRQETQYF.

V is TRBV6-4 and J is TRBJ1-5; 8 nucleotides align to TRBD1. Per germline, CDR1 MRHNA and CDR2 SNTAGT. CDR3 size: 14 residues. The V segment lost 2 bases and the J segment 8 bases; nucleotides outside the gene matches: 5. The DNA for the CDR3 is TGTGCCAGCAGTGACGGTACAGGGGGTGAGCCCCAGCATTTT. It specifies CASSDGTGGEPQHF.

The chain carries TRBV6-1 and TRBJ1-4; no firm D call. V shed 3 bases and J shed 10 bases, with 15 bases lying between them. This CDR3 has 14 residues. Germline V gives CDR1 MNHNS, CDR2 SASEGT. CDR3 loop: CASSEEVMGGKLFF. The CDR3 DNA reads TGTGCCAGCAGTGAGGAAGTGATGGGAGGAAAACTGTTTTTT.

The chain links TRBV30 to TRBJ2-7; D ambiguous. CDR1 and CDR2 (germline): GTSNPN, SVGIG (reference sequence). Deletions cut 5 bases from V and 3 bases from J, with 8 bases between. The CDR3 runs to 11 residues. The CDR3 DNA sequence: TGTGCCTGGGGTGGCCTCTACGAGCAGTACTTC. This encodes CAWGGLYEQYF.

This clone was seen only once. The chain has TRBV7-2 and TRBJ1-1; D unclear. Germline lookup yields CDR1 SGHTA and CDR2 FQGNSA. V shed 5 bases and J shed 1 base, with 8 bases lying between them. This CDR3 comprises 13 residues. CDR3 coding DNA: TGTGCCAGCAGCCCTGTGTGGAACACTGAAGCTTTCTTT. This codes for CASSPVWNTEAFF.

The CDR3 DNA reads TGTGCCAGCAGTTCCTGGACAGGGCTAAGTAACAATGAGCAGTTCTTC. Translated: CASSSWTGLSNNEQFF. The chain recombines TRBV28 with TRBJ2-1; TRBD1 matches 8 bases. CDR3 length: 16 amino acids. Germline lookup yields CDR1 MDHEN and CDR2 SYDVKM. Unmatched junction bases numbered 10, after V lost 4 bases and J lost 5 bases.

The J gene is TRBJ1-6, the V gene TRBV27; D remains unclear. CDR1 is MNHEY, CDR2 SMNVEV, per germline (reference sequence). Trimming took off 6 bases at V and 9 bases at J, with 21 bases between the two ends. The CDR3 sequence is 16 residues long. For the CDR3, the DNA is TGTGCCAGCAGCCTGGAAGCGAGGGTTGCGCGTTCACCCCTCCACTTT. Its translation is CASSLEARVARSPLHF.

The rearrangement uses TRBV6-6 and TRBJ2-7; D is possibly TRBD1 (6 bases). Trimming pared 2 bases from V and 5 bases from J, leaving 19 bases between. From germline, CDR1 is MNHNY and CDR2 SVGAGI (reference sequence). This CDR3 has 16 residues. CDR3 in amino acids: CASSYTNRVWIDEQYF. DNA of the CDR3: TGTGCCAGCAGTTACACAAACAGGGTGTGGATCGACGAGCAGTACTTC.

V usage is TRBV2 and J usage is TRBJ1-5, with D uncertain. Per the germline V gene, CDR1 is SNHLY and CDR2 is FYNNEI. Trimming took off 1 base at V and 5 bases at J, with 6 bases between the two ends. The CDR3 loop spans 13 amino acids. The CDR3 bases are TGTGCCAGCAGTGAAGTGACTTATCAGCCCCAGCATTTT. Translating gives CASSEVTYQPQHF.

This rearrangement joins TRBV28 to TRBJ1-4, with 7 bases lining up with TRBD1. The CDR3 has 14 residues. Germline CDR1 and CDR2: MDHEN and SYDVKM. V lost 6 bases, J lost 8 bases, and 9 bases stayed unmatched. CDR3 nucleotide sequence: TGTGCCAGCAGGACGACAGGGCCGGGCGAAAAACTGTTTTTT. Its translation is CASRTTGPGEKLFF.

The chain links TRBV15 to TRBJ1-5; 10 bases align to TRBD1. CDR3 length equals 15 residues. Germline assignment: CDR1 LNHNV and CDR2 YYDKDF (reference sequence). V lost 3 bases, J lost 9 bases, and 8 bases stayed unmatched. The CDR3 spells CATSSGQGGGLPQHF. CDR3 nucleotide sequence: TGTGCCACCAGCAGCGGACAGGGGGGAGGCCTGCCCCAGCATTTT.

This chain uses TRBV5-1 with TRBJ1-2; D may be TRBD1 (6 bases). The germline gives CDR1 SGHRS, CDR2 YFSETQ. The CDR3 has 15 residues. The ends were cut back, 5 bases at V and 3 bases at J, with 17 bases in the middle. Here the CDR3 reads CASRRGQPTDYGYTF. The CDR3 coding sequence is TGCGCCAGCAGACGAGGACAGCCTACCGACTATGGCTACACCTTC.

V and J are TRBV3-1 (or the pseudogene TRBV3-2) and TRBJ2-2; D is perhaps TRBD2 (5 bases). Looked up from germline, CDR1 is LGHDT and CDR2 is YNNKEL (reference sequence). The V gene lost 0 bases and the J gene lost 7 bases, with 15 bases spanning the gap. This CDR3 spans 16 amino acids. The CDR3 DNA reads TGTGCCAGCAGCCAAGATCCCCCTAGCTTTAACGGGGAGCTGTTTTTT. Amino acid sequence: CASSQDPPSFNGELFF.

V and J are TRBV7-9 and TRBJ2-5; TRBD1 agrees at 9 bases. CDR3 length: 15 amino acids. V shed 6 bases, J shed 5 bases, and the junction held 10 bases outside the gene matches. Germline V gene data show CDR1 as SEHNR and CDR2 as FQNEAQ (reference sequence). CDR3 bases: TGTGCCAGCAGTCAGGACAGGGGCGAGTGGGAGACCCAGTACTTC. Its protein is CASSQDRGEWETQYF.

The V call is TRBV25-1, the J call TRBJ1-6; TRBD1 might be the D (5 bases). The germline V gene encodes CDR1 MGHDK and CDR2 SYGVNS. The V and J ends lost 6 bases and 7 bases respectively, with 13 bases between them. The CDR3 is made up of 14 amino acids. In DNA form, the CDR3 reads TGTGCCAGCAGAGGGGCAGCTCTCAATTCACCCCTCCACTTT. Protein sequence: CASRGAALNSPLHF.

In its sample, this clone was seen once. The genes are TRBV7-2 and TRBJ2-5; 7 nucleotides match TRBD2. The CDR3 spans 14 residues. The V segment lost 6 bases and the J segment 3 bases; nucleotides outside the gene matches: 7. Germline V CDR1 and CDR2: SGHTA, FQGNSA. The CDR3 DNA reads as TGTGCCAGCAGACGGGTAGCGGGCGAAGAGACCCAGTACTTC. Protein product: CASRRVAGEETQYF.

The chain couples TRBV28 to TRBJ1-2, with 7 bases aligning to TRBD1. CDR1 MDHEN and CDR2 SYDVKM come from the germline V gene. The CDR3 is 15 amino acids. After removal of 3 bases from V and 8 bases from J, the junction contained 12 bases not matched to a gene. CDR3 nucleotides: TGTGCCAGCAGTTTGAACAGGGGCGCGTTGATGGGCTACACCTTC. Amino acid sequence: CASSLNRGALMGYTF.

The gene calls are TRBV19 and TRBJ2-7, with TRBD1 identical over 9 bases. Germline CDR1 is LNHDA and CDR2 is SQIVND (reference sequence). The CDR3 is 15 amino acids. Trimming took 1 base from V and 5 from J; bases not matched to a gene: 6. CDR3: CASSIAGQGRDEQYF. The CDR3 bases are TGTGCCAGTAGTATAGCGGGACAGGGTCGGGACGAGCAGTACTTC.